The T cell receptor beta chain under discussion was sequenced for a study of monozygotic twins with inflammatory bowel disease. Study conclusions and caveats: Healthy co-twins showed greater TCRbeta diversity (inverse Simpson) than IBD patients. Distinction of different T cell subtypes was not possible.

The CDR3 length is 17 residues. Germline CDR1 reads LNHDA; CDR2 reads SQIVND (reference sequence). TCRdb re-called the 5' RACE reads; one entry per CDR3 protein, DNA not given. This sample's table has about 440,000 distinct CDR3 sequences. Worth noting for this clonotype: Its antigen is not identified.

This sequence originates from a human donor with ulcerative colitis or Crohn's disease, or a healthy co-twin of an affected twin (not recorded which). This chain links TRBV19 with TRBJ2-7; TCRdb's D gene call, TRBD1, goes unchecked for lack of DNA. The sample taken for sequencing was blood. CDR3 loop: CASSPPPWTGNTYEQYF.